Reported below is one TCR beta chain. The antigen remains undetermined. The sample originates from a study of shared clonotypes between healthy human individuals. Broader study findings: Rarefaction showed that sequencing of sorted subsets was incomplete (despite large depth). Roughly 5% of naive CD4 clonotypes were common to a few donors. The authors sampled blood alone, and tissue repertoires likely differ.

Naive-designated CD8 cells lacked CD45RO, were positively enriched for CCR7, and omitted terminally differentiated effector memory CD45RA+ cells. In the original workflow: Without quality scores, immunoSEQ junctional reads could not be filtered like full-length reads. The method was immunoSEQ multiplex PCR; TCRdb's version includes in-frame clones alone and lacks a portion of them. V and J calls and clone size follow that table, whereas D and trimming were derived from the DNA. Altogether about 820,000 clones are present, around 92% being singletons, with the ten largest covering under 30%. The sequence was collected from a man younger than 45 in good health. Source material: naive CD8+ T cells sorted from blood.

The CDR3 spells CASSQDMGGETQYF. CDR3 bases: TGCGCCAGCAGCCAAGATATGGGGGGGGAGACCCAGTACTTC. This chain uses TRBV4-3 with TRBJ2-5, with 7 nucleotides matching TRBD2. Germline CDR1 reads LGHNA; CDR2 reads YSLEER. The CDR3 has 14 amino acids. Trimming took 0 bases from V and 5 from J; bases not matched to a gene: 3.